These 5 T cell receptor beta chains were sequenced from one sample in a study of CXCR3-negative and CXCR3-positive naive CD8 T cells. UMI-labeled 5' RACE TRB cDNA libraries were prepared from the cells. TCRdb re-called the 5' RACE reads and shows each CDR3 protein once, DNA omitted. Here the sample table reports 100,000 to 150,000 distinct CDR3 sequences. What was sequenced was naive CXCR3- CD8+ T cells from blood. This sample's subset: CD45RO-CCR7+CD27+CD95- naive CD8+ T cells lacking CXCR3 (TNR3-). The receptors come from a human donor in good health. Some clones in this sample may be carry-over from other donors' samples.

The CDR3 sequence is CASSPSGSPYNEQFF. The chain recombines TRBV7-9 with TRBJ2-1. This CDR3 contains 15 residues. CDR1 SEHNR and CDR2 FQNEAQ come from the germline V gene (reference sequence).

The V call is TRBV28, the J call TRBJ2-7; TCRdb designates TRBD1, a call that cannot be tested without DNA. The germline CDR1 and CDR2 sequences are MDHEN and SYDVKM. The CDR3 totals 14 residues. The CDR3 loop is CASSALDRGYEQYF.

V usage is TRBV13 and J usage is TRBJ2-1; there is no DNA to check the TCRdb D call of TRBD1. The CDR3 has 13 residues. CDR1 is PRHDT, CDR2 FYEKMQ, per germline (reference sequence). CDR3 protein: CASRTGIYNEQFF.

CDR3 protein: CASSSTSLNTEAFF. The chain recombines TRBV7-9 with TRBJ1-1. The V gene's germline CDR1 is SEHNR and CDR2 FQNEAQ (reference sequence). This CDR3 contains 14 residues. Based on the CDR3 plus reference TRBV7-9 and TRBJ1-1, the full variable domain is DTGVSQNPRHKITKRGQNVTFRCDPISEHNRLYWYRQTLGQGPEFLTYFQNEAQLEKSRLLSDRFSAERPKGSFSTLEIQRTEQGDSAMYLCASSSTSLNTEAFFGQGTRLTVV.

V usage is TRBV27 and J usage is TRBJ2-7; as DNA is missing, the TRBD1 call by TCRdb cannot be tested. This CDR3 is built from 15 residues. Germline V lookup: CDR1 MNHEY, CDR2 SMNVEV (reference sequence). The CDR3 here is CTSNPLNRVFDEQYF.